Listed below are T cell receptor beta chains from one sample, sequenced in a study of blood T cell repertoires in COVID-19. Sequenced by immunoSEQ multiplex PCR; TCRdb stores in-frame clones only, minus some. The sample lists hundreds of thousands of clones; more than 85% were seen once. Source material: peripheral blood. The receptors derive from a man aged 55-75 years with acute or convalescent COVID-19. Each CDR3 is given with its conserved first and last residue. D genes are given only for firm matches. Some rows have no size entry. The others give once, few or many, or a class for an expanded clone.

V gene,J gene,clone size,D gene,CDR3 DNA,CDR3 protein
TRBV5-6,TRBJ1-2,-,TRBD1,TGTGCCAGCAGCCCCAGGGGGAGCTATGGCTACACCTTC,CASSPRGSYGYTF
TRBV19,TRBJ2-7,-,-,TGTGCCAGTAGTATAGGGCGGCAGAACTACGAGCAGTACTTC,CASSIGRQNYEQYF
TRBV19,TRBJ1-5,-,-,TGTGCCATTTCGGAGCAACCGTGGCAGCCCCAGCATTTT,CAISEQPWQPQHF
TRBV11-3,TRBJ2-1,-,-,TGTGCCAGCAGCCGGCCGGGAAATGAGCAGTTCTTC,CASSRPGNEQFF
TRBV24-1,TRBJ2-2,-,TRBD2,TGTGCCACCAGTGATAGGACTAGGACCGGGGAGCTGTTTTTT,CATSDRTRTGELFF
TRBV6-5,TRBJ1-5,-,-,TGTGCCAGCAGTCAGAACAGGGCGGCTCAGCCCCAGCATTTT,CASSQNRAAQPQHF
TRBV6-2/TRBV6-3,TRBJ1-1,-,-,TGTGCCAGCAGTTACGAGTTAGGGGGTGGAAACACTGAAGCTTTCTTT,CASSYELGGGNTEAFF
TRBV19,TRBJ2-3,-,TRBD1,TGTGCCAGTAGTGGGACAGGGGGAGTGCGGAGCACAGATACGCAGTATTTT,CASSGTGGVRSTDTQYF
TRBV5-4,TRBJ1-2,-,-,TGTGCCAGCAGCTTGGACAGAGCTAACTATGGCTACACCTTC,CASSLDRANYGYTF
TRBV5-1,TRBJ2-2,-,-,TGCGCCAGCAGCATACTGGGGCCCAACACCGGGGAGCTGTTTTTT,CASSILGPNTGELFF
TRBV6-2/TRBV6-3,TRBJ1-2,-,-,TGTGCCAGCAGTTACGTACAGGACTATGGCTACACCTTC,CASSYVQDYGYTF
TRBV12-5,TRBJ1-2,-,-,TGTGCTAGTGGTACCTCACGGAGCCGGGATGGCTACACCTTC,CASGTSRSRDGYTF
TRBV27,TRBJ1-2,-,TRBD1,TGTGCCAGCGGCCTTTTGGGACAGGGGGCCCATGGCTACACCTTC,CASGLLGQGAHGYTF
TRBV5-1,TRBJ2-1,-,-,TGCGCCAGCAGCTACGAGCGGGTCTCCTACAATGAGCAGTTCTTC,CASSYERVSYNEQFF
TRBV18,TRBJ2-2,-,TRBD1,TGTGCCAGCTCACCGAAAGTTATCGGACAGGAGCCCACCGGGGAGCTGTTTTTT,CASSPKVIGQEPTGELFF
TRBV9,TRBJ2-5,once,TRBD1,TGTGCCAGCAGCGTAGGGGACAGGGGGCCGGGGGCCCAGTACTTC,CASSVGDRGPGAQYF
TRBV10-2,TRBJ1-1,-,TRBD1,TGCGCCAGCAGTCTCGAGGGGGCGCGGGCTTTCTTT,CASSLEGARAFF
TRBV10-3,TRBJ1-5,-,-,TGTGCCATCAGTGAAACTGGAGGCAATCAGCCCCAGCATTTT,CAISETGGNQPQHF
TRBV6-1,TRBJ1-3,-,-,TGTGCCAGCAGTGAAATGAACCCCTACAGCTCTGGAAACACCATATATTTT,CASSEMNPYSSGNTIYF
TRBV18,TRBJ2-4,-,TRBD1,TGTGCCAGCTCGCCTCGCGCCGGGACAGGCGACAGACCAGCCAAAAACATTCAGTACTTC,CASSPRAGTGDRPAKNIQYF
TRBV12-3/TRBV12-4,TRBJ2-7,-,-,TGTGCCAGCAGCCCGACATACTCCTACGAGCAGTACTTC,CASSPTYSYEQYF
TRBV6-5,TRBJ1-1,few,-,TGTGCCAGCACTACAGGACCGAACACTGAAGCTTTCTTT,CASTTGPNTEAFF
TRBV19,TRBJ2-2,-,TRBD1,TGTGCCAGTAGTGTCGGACAGGCTTACACCGGGGAGCTGTTTTTT,CASSVGQAYTGELFF
TRBV19,TRBJ1-2,-,TRBD1,TGTGCCAGTAGTACCCGGACAGGGCCTTATGGCTACACCTTC,CASSTRTGPYGYTF
TRBV6-1,TRBJ1-4,few,TRBD1,TGTGCCAGCAGTGAGGGACAGGGTAATGAAAAACTGTTTTTT,CASSEGQGNEKLFF
TRBV21-1,TRBJ2-2,-,-,TGTGCCAGCAGCAAAGGGACTAGCGGGGGGGCGAAGACCGGGGAGCTGTTTTTT,CASSKGTSGGAKTGELFF
TRBV7-2,TRBJ2-7,-,-,TGTGCCAGCAGCCCTCCAGGGCGCTCCTACGAGCAGTACTTC,CASSPPGRSYEQYF
TRBV9,TRBJ1-4,once,TRBD1,TGTGCCAGCAGCGCCGGAGGGACAGAAAAGGAAAAACTGTTTTTT,CASSAGGTEKEKLFF
TRBV5-1,TRBJ2-3,-,-,TGCGCCAGCAGCCCCCCTCTAGGGTCGGGGGATACGCAGTATTTT,CASSPPLGSGDTQYF
TRBV5-5,TRBJ2-5,-,-,TGTGCCAGCAGCTTGGCGGGGTTGGGGACCCAGTACTTC,CASSLAGLGTQYF
TRBV28,TRBJ2-7,-,-,TGTGCCAGCAGTTTAAACGGCTACGAGCAGTACTTC,CASSLNGYEQYF
TRBV6-1,TRBJ2-5,-,TRBD1,TGTGCCAGCAGTGAAGGACAGGGTGGCCAAGAGACCCAGTACTTC,CASSEGQGGQETQYF
TRBV2,TRBJ2-5,-,-,TGTGCCAGCAGATCGACTAGGGGGACCCAGTACTTC,CASRSTRGTQYF
TRBV28,TRBJ2-4,-,-,TGTGCCAGCAGTTTCCGGGGATTGACAGGAGCCAAAAACATTCAGTACTTC,CASSFRGLTGAKNIQYF
TRBV7-6,TRBJ2-2,-,TRBD1,TGTGCCAGCAGCCCCCAGGACAGGCCGAACACCGGGGAGCTGTTTTTT,CASSPQDRPNTGELFF
TRBV9,TRBJ2-7,-,TRBD2,TGTGCCAGCAGCGTAGAACTAGCGGGGGGCGAGCAGTACTTC,CASSVELAGGEQYF
TRBV4-3,TRBJ1-4,-,-,TGCGCCAGCAGCCAAGATCTCCTCCGACAGGCCCAGGGAGAAAAACTGTTTTTT,CASSQDLLRQAQGEKLFF
TRBV4-3,TRBJ2-3,-,TRBD2,TGCGCCAGCAGCCAAGACTCCGCTAGCGGGGGGCCAGATACGCAGTATTTT,CASSQDSASGGPDTQYF
TRBV11-2,TRBJ2-2,-,TRBD1,TGTGCCAGCAGCTTAGTTAAGACAGGGTTGACCGGGGAGCTGTTTTTT,CASSLVKTGLTGELFF
TRBV5-1,TRBJ2-4,-,-,TGCGCCAGCAGCTTAGCGCAGAAAAACATTCAGTACTTC,CASSLAQKNIQYF
TRBV27,TRBJ2-1,-,TRBD2,TGTGCCAGCGGGACTAGCGGGCAATACAATGAGCAGTTCTTC,CASGTSGQYNEQFF
TRBV12-5,TRBJ2-3,-,-,TGTGCTAGTGGCCCTCGGACAGCTGGCTCCACAGATACGCAGTATTTT,CASGPRTAGSTDTQYF
TRBV28,TRBJ1-1,-,TRBD1,TGTGCCAGCAGTCTCCCGACAGGGGCGGGGAACACTGAAGCTTTCTTT,CASSLPTGAGNTEAFF
TRBV7-8,TRBJ1-5,-,TRBD1,TGTGCCAGCAGCCCACCGGGGGGGACAGGCAATCAGCCCCAGCATTTT,CASSPPGGTGNQPQHF
TRBV11-2,TRBJ2-3,-,-,TGTGCCAGCAGCTCGAGCGGGGATACGCAGTATTTT,CASSSSGDTQYF
TRBV6-2/TRBV6-3,TRBJ2-2,-,TRBD1,TGTGCCAGCAGTTACAACAGGGGGCATAACGGGGAGCTGTTTTTT,CASSYNRGHNGELFF
TRBV13,TRBJ2-7,-,-,TGTGCCAGCAGCTTAGGCCTGAGTAAGGGGTCCCCCTACGAGCAGTACTTC,CASSLGLSKGSPYEQYF
TRBV30,TRBJ1-2,-,TRBD1,TGTGCCTGGAGTGATCCGGGACAGGGGTATGGCTACACCTTC,CAWSDPGQGYGYTF
TRBV19,TRBJ1-1,-,TRBD1,TGTGCCAGTAGTGCCCGGGACAGGGGTGTTGGCACTGAAGCTTTCTTT,CASSARDRGVGTEAFF
TRBV5-4,TRBJ1-1,-,-,TGTGCCAGCAGCTTGGGGCAGACGGGCACTGAAGCTTTCTTT,CASSLGQTGTEAFF
TRBV13,TRBJ2-7,-,TRBD2,TGTGCCAGCAGCGCCAAATTCGGGTTAGCGGGGGGGAAAAACTACGAGCAGTACTTC,CASSAKFGLAGGKNYEQYF
TRBV7-2,TRBJ1-1,-,-,TGTGCCAGCAGCTTCCTGGGCCCAAACACTGAAGCTTTCTTT,CASSFLGPNTEAFF
TRBV28,TRBJ1-1,-,-,TGTGCCAGCAGTCCTCCTGTCTTTGGGGGCTCTGAAGCTTTCTTT,CASSPPVFGGSEAFF